This T cell receptor beta chain is drawn from a study of beta chain features in type 1 diabetes. Whole-study findings and limits: People with Type 1 diabetes carried modestly yet significantly shorter TCRB CDR3s in all four CD4+ subsets.

TCRB transcripts that were expressed got sequenced, as all of the isolated RNA had been reverse transcribed. Some clones are missing from TCRdb's copy, which holds only in-frame ones; the method was immunoSEQ multiplex PCR. The table includes about 660,000 clones, over 12% detected once. This CDR3 spans 14 amino acids. Trimming pared 3 bases from V and 5 bases from J, leaving 13 bases between. Per the germline V gene, CDR1 is LNHDA and CDR2 is SQIVND (reference sequence). This clone was seen more than once but under ten times. The antigen is undetermined. The sequence was obtained from a young man with type 1 diabetes. The chain employs TRBV19 and TRBJ2-5; D may be TRBD2 (5 bases). Sequenced input: naive CD4+ T cells from blood. CDR3 sequence: CASSIGGVTETQYF. The CDR3 nucleotides are TGTGCCAGTAGTATCGGAGGTGTGACGGAGACCCAGTACTTC.